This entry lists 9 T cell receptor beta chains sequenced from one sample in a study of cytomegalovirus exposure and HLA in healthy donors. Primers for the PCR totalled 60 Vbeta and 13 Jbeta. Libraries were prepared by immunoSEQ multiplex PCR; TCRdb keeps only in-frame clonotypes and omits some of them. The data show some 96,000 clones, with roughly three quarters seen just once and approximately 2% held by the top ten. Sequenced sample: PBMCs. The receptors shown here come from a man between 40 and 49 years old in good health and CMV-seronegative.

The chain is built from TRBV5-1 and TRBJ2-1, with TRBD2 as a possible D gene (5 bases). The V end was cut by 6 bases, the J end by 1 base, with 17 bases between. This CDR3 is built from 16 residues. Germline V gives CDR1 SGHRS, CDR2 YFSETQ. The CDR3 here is CASTRWGSGSYNEQFF. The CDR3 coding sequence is TGCGCCAGCACCCGGTGGGGTTCGGGGTCCTACAATGAGCAGTTCTTC.

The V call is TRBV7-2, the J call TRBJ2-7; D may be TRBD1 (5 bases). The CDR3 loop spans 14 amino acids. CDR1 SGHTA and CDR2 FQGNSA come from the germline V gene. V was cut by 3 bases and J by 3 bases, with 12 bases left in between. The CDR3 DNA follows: TGTGCCAGCAGCTTTAATAGGGGTATCTACGAGCAGTACTTC. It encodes CASSFNRGIYEQYF.

This CDR3 reads CASSYPDSLYEQYF. In nucleotides, the CDR3 is TGTGCCAGCAGTTACCCGGACAGCCTCTACGAGCAGTACTTC. This rearrangement joins TRBV6-6 to TRBJ2-7; possibly TRBD1 for D (6 bases). This CDR3 region has 14 residues. Trimming removed 2 bases from V and 3 bases from J, with 11 bases in between. Germline CDR1 MNHNY, CDR2 SVGAGI (reference sequence).

This CDR3 is CASSEAPGQGNEQYF. The DNA of the CDR3 is TGTGCCAGCAGTGAAGCGCCGGGACAGGGGAACGAGCAGTACTTC. V and J are TRBV6-1 and TRBJ2-7; the match to TRBD1 covers 10 bases. V lost 0 bases and J lost 5; bases outside the gene matches: 4. The CDR3 totals 15 residues. Looked up from germline, CDR1 is MNHNS and CDR2 is SASEGT.

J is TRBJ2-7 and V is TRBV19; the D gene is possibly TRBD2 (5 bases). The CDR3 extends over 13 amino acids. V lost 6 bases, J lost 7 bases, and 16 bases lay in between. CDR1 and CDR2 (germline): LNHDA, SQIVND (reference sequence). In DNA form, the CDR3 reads TGTGCCAGTAGCAAATTTGGGAGTTTGGAGCAGTACTTC. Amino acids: CASSKFGSLEQYF.

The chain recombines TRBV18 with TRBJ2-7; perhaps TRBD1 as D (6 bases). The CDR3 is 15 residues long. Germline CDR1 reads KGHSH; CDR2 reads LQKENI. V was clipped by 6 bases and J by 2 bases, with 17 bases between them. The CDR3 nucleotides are TGTGCCAGCTCGCCGACACTAACAGGGACCTACGAGCAGTACTTC. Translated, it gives CASSPTLTGTYEQYF.

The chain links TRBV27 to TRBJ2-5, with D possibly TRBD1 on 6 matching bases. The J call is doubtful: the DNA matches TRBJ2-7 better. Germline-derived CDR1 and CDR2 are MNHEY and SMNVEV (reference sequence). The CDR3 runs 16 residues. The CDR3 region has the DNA TGTGCCAGCAGTTTATATCGGACAGTTACAACCTACGAGCAGTACTTC. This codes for CASSLYRTVTTYEQYF.

CDR3 sequence: CASSQVQGTQYF. The CDR3 DNA reads as TGCGCCAGCAGCCAAGTTCAGGGTACGCAGTATTTT. The V gene is TRBV4-3, the J gene TRBJ2-3; tentative D call: TRBD1 (5 bases). CDR3 length: 12 amino acids. From germline, CDR1 is LGHNA and CDR2 YSLEER. V was shortened by 1 base and J by 8 bases, with 7 bases between the two germline ends.

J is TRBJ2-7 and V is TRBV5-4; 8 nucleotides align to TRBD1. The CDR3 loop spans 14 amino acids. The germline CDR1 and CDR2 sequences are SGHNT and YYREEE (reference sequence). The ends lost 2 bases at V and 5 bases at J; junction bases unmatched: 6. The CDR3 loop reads CASSLDRGGDEQYF. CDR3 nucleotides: TGTGCCAGCAGCTTAGACAGGGGTGGCGACGAGCAGTACTTC.